This T cell receptor beta chain is drawn from a study of CD8 T cells in ankylosing spondylitis. Study-wide points: Disease-linked clones reportedly concentrated significantly in matched ankylosing spondylitis synovial fluid.

The TCR beta libraries were generated through quantitative 5'-RACE incorporating molecular barcodes. TCRdb ran MiXCR on the 5' RACE reads and lists one entry per CDR3 protein. The profile shows 250,000 to 350,000 distinct CDR3 sequences, around 19% of them singletons. With respect to this clonotype: Its specificity is unknown.

The V gene end was trimmed by 7 bases and the J gene end by 8 bases; junction bases not matched to a gene: 10. Germline V lookup: CDR1 MNHEY, CDR2 SMNVEV (reference sequence). The CDR3 contains 14 residues. Sequencing used blood, either unsorted or a sorted T cell fraction (not recorded which). This TCR was sampled from a male donor with ankylosing spondylitis or in good health (not recorded which). V is TRBV27 and J is TRBJ1-4; 7 bases match TRBD1. The CDR3 nucleotides read TGTGCCAGCATACCAGGGGGATTCGAAGAAAAACTGTTTTTT. Protein sequence: CASIPGGFEEKLFF.